A single sample is the source of the 30 T cell receptor beta chains below, sequenced in a study of identical twins' blood T cells. TCRdb analysed the 5' RACE reads with MiXCR anew, one entry per CDR3 protein. The data show hundreds of thousands of distinct CDR3 sequences, 28% seen once. The sample taken for sequencing was PBMCs. The source of these receptors is a woman aged 18 to 50 in good health.

The chain recombines TRBV10-3 with TRBJ1-6; possibly TRBD1 for D (5 bases). In germline, CDR1 is ENHRY, CDR2 SYGVKD. This CDR3 spans 15 amino acids. With 7 bases removed from V and 7 bases from J, the gap between germline ends came to 17 bases. The CDR3 is CAINIGGQSNSPLHF. The CDR3 DNA reads TGTGCCATCAACATCGGGGGTCAGTCGAATTCACCCCTCCACTTT.

Details on this clonotype: A read error may explain this, as a much larger clone is one base away. This CDR3 is missing its conserved last phenylalanine or tryptophan, likely due to a read error. This sequence joins TRBV19 and TRBJ1-2, with 8 bases that match TRBD1. This CDR3 has 13 residues. Unmatched junction bases numbered 4, after V lost 6 bases and J lost 4 bases. In germline, CDR1 is LNHDA, CDR2 SQIVND (reference sequence). The CDR3 DNA follows: TGTGCCAGTAGACAAGGGACAGGCTATGGCTACACCCTC. Its protein is CASRQGTGYGYTL.

The V call is TRBV20-1, the J call TRBJ2-1; 8 nucleotides align to TRBD2. The CDR3 is 15 amino acids. Germline V gives CDR1 DFQATT, CDR2 SNEGSKA (reference sequence). J was trimmed by 8 bases and V by 0 bases; bases with no gene match: 9. DNA of the CDR3: TGCAGTGCTAGAGATATTCGAGCGGGAGATTATGAGCAGTTCTTC. This encodes CSARDIRAGDYEQFF.

J is TRBJ2-1 and V is TRBV7-2, with unresolved D. V was shortened by 4 bases and J by 7 bases, with 11 bases between the two germline ends. Germline assignment: CDR1 SGHTA and CDR2 FQGNSA. The CDR3 sequence is 13 residues long. The CDR3 DNA follows: TGTGCCAGCAGCTGGGTGTCAAGTAATGAGCAGTTCTTC. The encoded protein is CASSWVSSNEQFF.

In its sample, this clonotype was seen a few times. The genes are TRBV4-1 and TRBJ1-5, with 9 bases lining up with TRBD1. There are 17 residues in the CDR3. From germline, CDR1 is MGHRA and CDR2 YSYEKL. V was pared by 2 bases and J by 5 bases, with 10 bases of the junction left unmatched. The CDR3 here is CASSQLLQGAIYQPQHF. CDR3 nucleotides: TGCGCCAGCAGCCAATTACTACAGGGGGCGATTTATCAGCCCCAGCATTTT.

This clonotype was found a few times. The chain has TRBV10-3 and TRBJ2-3, with 7 bases aligning to TRBD1. The CDR3 sequence is 13 residues long. CDR1 and CDR2 (germline): ENHRY, SYGVKD. With V trimmed by 4 bases and J by 4 bases, 2 bases remained unmatched. The CDR3 coding sequence is TGTGCCATCAGTGGACAGGGTTCAGATACGCAGTATTTT. This encodes CAISGQGSDTQYF.

This clonotype was recorded a few times. V is TRBV12-5 and J is TRBJ1-4; a possible D gene is TRBD1 (5 bases). This CDR3 has 17 amino acids. CDR1 and CDR2 (germline): LGHNT, FRNRAP. The ends were cut back, 2 bases at V and 5 bases at J, with 18 bases in the middle. The CDR3 DNA sequence: TGTGCTAGTGGTTTGACCGCGAGAGGGGAAGACAATGAAAAACTGTTTTTT. Amino acids: CASGLTARGEDNEKLFF.

This clonotype turned up a few times. Here the CDR3 reads CASGSSSYEQYF. The DNA for the CDR3 is TGTGCCAGCGGATCGAGCTCCTACGAGCAGTACTTC. The chain links TRBV6-6 to TRBJ2-7, with D uncertain. Trimming removed 8 bases from V and 0 bases from J, with 8 bases in between. Germline V gene lookup returns CDR1 MNHNY and CDR2 SVGAGI (reference sequence). The CDR3 covers 12 residues.

The chain combines TRBV19 with TRBJ1-1, with D unclear. Germline loops: CDR1 LNHDA, CDR2 SQIVND (reference sequence). The CDR3 contains 14 residues. Trimming took 5 bases from V and 4 from J, leaving 14 bases between them. In nucleotides, the CDR3 is TGTGCCAGTAGTGTACCAACCGGGGTCACTGAAGCTTTCTTT. This codes for CASSVPTGVTEAFF.

A note on this clonotype: Just one base apart from a much larger clone, this may be a read error. The CDR3 DNA reads TGCAGTGCTCCTATCCTTGGACGGGGTCGTAATCAGCCCCAGCATTTT. Protein sequence: CSAPILGRGRNQPQHF. This chain connects TRBV20-1 to TRBJ1-5; D remains unclear. Germline lookup yields CDR1 DFQATT and CDR2 SNEGSKA (reference sequence). Between the trimmed V and J ends, which lost 5 bases and 4 bases, there was a span of 21 bases. The CDR3 is 16 residues long.

The J gene is TRBJ2-2, the V gene TRBV6-6; D is uncertain. Trimming cost V 7 bases and J 0 bases, with 6 bases left between them. Germline V lookup: CDR1 MNHNY, CDR2 SVGAGI (reference sequence). The CDR3 has 13 amino acids. The CDR3 is CASNLANTGELFF. The DNA of the CDR3 is TGTGCCAGCAACCTCGCGAACACCGGGGAGCTGTTTTTT.

There are many counts of this clonotype. The chain recombines TRBV14 with TRBJ1-1; D gene ambiguous. This CDR3 is 13 amino acids long. V lost 2 bases, J lost 5 bases, and 9 bases lay in between. Germline values: CDR1 SGHDN, CDR2 FVKESK. The CDR3 region has the DNA TGTGCCAGCAGCCAACACGCACAGACTGAAGCTTTCTTT. It is translated as CASSQHAQTEAFF.

A note on this clonotype: No conserved phenylalanine or tryptophan ends this CDR3, so it is likely a read error. V is TRBV20-1 and J is TRBJ1-2, with no clear D. This CDR3 comprises 15 residues. The germline V gene has CDR1 DFQATT and CDR2 SNEGSKA (reference sequence). Trimming left V 6 bases short and J 0 bases short, with 17 bases between. The CDR3, as DNA: TGCAGTGCCTACGTGGACTTACTAGCTAACTATGGCTACACCCTC. This sequence encodes CSAYVDLLANYGYTL.

This clonotype was seen a handful of times. With a much larger clone just one base away, this may be a read error. This rearrangement joins TRBV14 to TRBJ2-3; no definite D call. CDR3 length equals 16 residues. The germline V gene has CDR1 SGHDN and CDR2 FVKESK. The CDR3 DNA follows: TGTGCCGGCAGCCAAGACGGGCTGGGCAGCACAGATACGCAGTATTTT. Translated: CAGSQDGLGSTDTQYF.

V gene TRBV20-1 combines with J gene TRBJ1-5; D possibly corresponds to TRBD1 (5 bases). V was cut by 3 bases and J by 3 bases, with 12 bases left in between. CDR1 and CDR2 from the germline V gene are DFQATT and SNEGSKA (reference sequence). CDR3 length: 14 residues. CDR3 bases: TGCAGTGCTAGGTCTGGGGGGACCAATCAGCCCCAGCATTTT. Its translation: CSARSGGTNQPQHF.

The gene calls are TRBV19 and TRBJ1-5, with D possibly TRBD1 on 5 matching bases. V shed 6 bases and J shed 10 bases, with 16 bases lying between them. CDR1 and CDR2 from the germline V gene are LNHDA and SQIVND (reference sequence). This CDR3 has 13 residues. This CDR3 is CASRDPGVSPQHF. The CDR3 coding sequence is TGTGCCAGTAGAGACCCGGGGGTGTCTCCCCAGCATTTT. Based on the CDR3 plus reference TRBV19 and TRBJ1-5, the full variable domain is DGGITQSPKYLFRKEGQNVTLSCEQNLNHDAMYWYRQDPGQGLRLIYYSQIVNDFQKGDIAEGYSVSREKKESFPLTVTSAQKNPTAFYLCASRDPGVSPQHFGDGTRLSIL.

There are a few counts of this clonotype. CDR3 in DNA: TGCAGTGCCCGGCCGACTAGCGCGAAGCAGTTCTTC. Translation: CSARPTSAKQFF. V is TRBV20-1 and J is TRBJ2-1; 8 nucleotides agree with TRBD2. The CDR3 is made up of 12 amino acids. The V gene end was trimmed by 6 bases and the J gene end by 11 bases; junction bases not matched to a gene: 9. Germline-derived CDR1 and CDR2 are DFQATT and SNEGSKA (reference sequence).

As regards this clonotype: The CDR3 ends on some other residue instead of the conserved phenylalanine or tryptophan, so this is likely a read error. No DNA is shown, since the ends of the CDR3 on it are uncertain; the CDR3 is the one TCRdb lists. The J gene is TRBJ1-6, the V gene TRBV12-3 or TRBV12-4; the listed D gene, TRBD1, was not tested against the DNA. The CDR3 contains 12 residues when both ends are counted. The CDR3 sequence is CASSPQLGQPFL.

This clonotype was seen just once. This chain joins TRBV12-5 and TRBJ1-1; D ambiguous. The CDR3 has 11 residues. From germline, CDR1 is LGHNT and CDR2 FRNRAP. Trimming took off 2 bases at V and 13 bases at J, with 11 bases between the two ends. CDR3 sequence (DNA): TGTGCTAGTGGTTTGAGCGACTTGGATTTCTTT. Protein: CASGLSDLDFF.

The rearrangement links TRBV6-2 or TRBV6-3 to TRBJ2-7; the D is unclear. Per germline, CDR1 MNHEY and CDR2 SVGEGT. The CDR3 extends over 16 amino acids. The ends were cut back, 4 bases at V and 0 bases at J, with 16 bases in the middle. In nucleotides, the CDR3 is TGTGCCAGCAGTTTTGCACTTACCTCGGACTCCTACGAGCAGTACTTC. Residues: CASSFALTSDSYEQYF.

The chain is built from TRBV29-1 and TRBJ2-1; D is unclear. The CDR3 consists of 14 residues. Germline loops: CDR1 SQVTM, CDR2 ANQGSEA. Trimming took 2 bases from V and 0 from J, leaving 8 bases between them. CDR3 in DNA: TGCAGCGTTGAATGCCCCCGCTCCTACAATGAGCAGTTCTTC. Its translation: CSVECPRSYNEQFF.

The V gene is TRBV11-2, the J gene TRBJ2-1, with D perhaps given as TRBD1 or TRBD2 (6 bases each). Germline loops: CDR1 SGHAT, CDR2 FQNNGV. V lost 1 base, J lost 0 bases, and 7 bases lay in between. CDR3 length: 15 amino acids. CDR3 in DNA: TGTGCCAGCAGCTTAGCGGGGGCCTCCTACAATGAGCAGTTCTTC. Amino acids: CASSLAGASYNEQFF.

The chain employs TRBV6-1 and TRBJ2-1; tentatively, D is TRBD2 (5 bases). CDR3 length: 16 amino acids. CDR1 is MNHNS and CDR2 is SASEGT in the germline V gene. V was pared by 4 bases and J by 0 bases, with 13 bases between. CDR3 loop: CASSGALASSYNEQFF. The CDR3 DNA reads as TGTGCCAGCAGTGGCGCTCTAGCTTCCTCCTACAATGAGCAGTTCTTC.

The chain employs TRBV6-6 and TRBJ1-1; tentative D call: TRBD1 (5 bases). Trimming stripped 3 bases from V and 4 bases from J, with 15 bases between. Per germline, CDR1 MNHNY and CDR2 SVGAGI (reference sequence). This CDR3 contains 15 residues. The CDR3 is CASSYNPGVGTEAFF. DNA of the CDR3: TGTGCCAGCAGTTATAACCCGGGGGTTGGCACTGAAGCTTTCTTT.

This sequence joins TRBV3-1 and TRBJ1-1, with 8 bases that match TRBD1. J lost 4 bases, V lost 3 bases, and 4 bases had no gene match. CDR1 and CDR2 (germline): LGHDT, YNNKEL (reference sequence). This CDR3 is 14 amino acids long. CDR3 sequence reads: CASSHRGQGTEAFF. For the CDR3, the DNA is TGTGCCAGCAGCCACCGCGGACAGGGCACTGAAGCTTTCTTT.

This chain uses TRBV6-1 with TRBJ1-5; no clear D gene. The CDR3 runs 15 residues. V gave up 2 bases and J gave up 5 bases, with 13 bases separating them. The germline gives CDR1 MNHNS, CDR2 SASEGT. The DNA of the CDR3 is TGTGCCAGCAGTGAATGGCGGCTAGGCCATCAGCCCCAGCATTTT. Translating gives CASSEWRLGHQPQHF.

This clonotype turned up a few times. The CDR3 reads CASSFTTEQFF. The DNA for the CDR3 is TGTGCCAGCAGCTTCACTACCGAGCAGTTCTTC. The chain recombines TRBV7-2 with TRBJ2-1; D gene ambiguous. The length of the CDR3 is 11 residues. V was cut by 3 bases and J by 10 bases, with 7 bases left in between. CDR1 is SGHTA and CDR2 is FQGNSA in the germline V gene.

The chain uses TRBV5-6 and TRBJ2-1; TRBD1 might be the D (6 bases). The CDR3 contains 13 residues. Trimming removed 2 bases from V and 10 bases from J, with 13 bases in between. CDR1 and CDR2 from the germline V gene are SGHDT and YYEEEE. The CDR3 DNA reads as TGTGCCAGCAGCTTAACAGGGCCGGTGGAGCAGTTCTTC. Amino acids: CASSLTGPVEQFF.

This chain joins TRBV5-6 and TRBJ1-3, with 7 nucleotides matching TRBD1. Trimming at V came to 3 bases and at J to 0 bases, leaving 6 bases not matched to a gene. Looked up from germline, CDR1 is SGHDT and CDR2 is YYEEEE. The CDR3 extends over 16 amino acids. The CDR3 region is CASSYDRESSGNTIYF. Here the CDR3 DNA reads TGTGCCAGCAGCTACGACAGGGAGAGCTCTGGAAACACCATATATTTT. Looking up the rest from reference TRBV5-6 and TRBJ1-3 gives the full variable domain: DAGVTQSPTHLIKTRGQQVTLRCSPKSGHDTVSWYQQALGQGPQFIFQYYEEEERQRGNFPDRFSGHQFPNYSSELNVNALLLGDSALYLCASSYDRESSGNTIYFGEGSWLTVV.

This clonotype was seen ten or more times. The V call is TRBV5-1, the J call TRBJ1-2; D gene ambiguous. The germline CDR1 and CDR2 sequences are SGHRS and YFSETQ. The CDR3 totals 14 residues. Trimming cost V 4 bases and J 3 bases, with 13 bases left between them. CDR3 nucleotide sequence: TGCGCCAGCAGCACGACCGGGAGCTACTATGGCTACACCTTC. Protein sequence: CASSTTGSYYGYTF.